This T cell receptor beta chain was recorded in a study of shared clonotypes between healthy human individuals. Study in general: A donor's plate count was three for CD4 naive and three for CD4 memory; CD8 naive had two and CD8 memory one.

Sequenced by immunoSEQ multiplex PCR; TCRdb stores in-frame clones only, minus some. The sample consists of 1.5 million to 1.9 million clones, approximately 98% of them appearing once. Germline V gives CDR1 SGHKS, CDR2 YYEKEE (reference sequence). The CDR3 sequence is 14 residues long. Trimming removed 3 bases from V and 4 bases from J, with 10 bases in between. The study's findings and limits: Shared clonotypes across all four donors exceeded non-shared ones in generation probability. Genetic and exposure-history diversity was limited by the few donors.

The count of this clone is one. Its matching antigen is unknown. The sequenced sample consisted of naive CD4+ T cells sorted from blood. Subset: CD45RA+ positively selected. This TCR was sampled from a man between 25 and 39 years old in good health. The chain employs TRBV5-5 and TRBJ2-2; no reliable D call. CDR3 sequence reads: CASSSTPSTGELFF. The CDR3 nucleotides read TGTGCCAGCAGCTCGACACCGAGCACCGGGGAGCTGTTTTTT.